This T cell receptor (beta chain) was found in a study of shared clonotypes between healthy human individuals. Study-wide results and limits: Memory subsets generally showed lower estimated richness than naive subsets. When naive CD4 clonotypes were compared across several donors, 5% to 5.5% were shared.

Germline V gene sequence: CDR1 MNHNS, CDR2 SASEGT. Germline trimming cut 7 bases from V and 6 bases from J; bases unmatched to any gene: 7. The CDR3 is made up of 15 amino acids. Using immunoSEQ multiplex PCR, the repertoire was profiled, and TCRdb retains in-frame clones only, with some absent. The sample lists about 1,500,000 clones, roughly 96% occurring once. With respect to this clone: What it binds is unknown.

Sample: naive CD4+ T cells sorted from blood. Subset denoted: CD45RA+ positively selected. The source of this sequence is a man aged 30 to 45 in good health. The chain recombines TRBV6-1 with TRBJ2-3; 13 bases align to TRBD2. CDR3 residues: CASTRTSGRPDTQYF. The CDR3 nucleotides read TGTGCCAGCACCCGGACTAGCGGGAGACCGGATACGCAGTATTTT.